This passage covers 5 T cell receptor beta chains from one sample sequenced in a study of control samples from healthy donors and cancer patients (dated by TCRdb to 2018 to 2021). Libraries were constructed by the immunoSEQ multiplex PCR assay. The source is immuneACCESS, and TCRdb retained only in-frame sequences with V and J called. Part of the clones is not carried over; for the studies checked, unresolved V genes explain less than half of this, and the remainder is unexplained. This sample is represented by around 64,000 clones; roughly nine tenths of them were singletons. Less than 6% of the sample belongs to the ten largest clones. The sample comprised PBMCs. The source is a man aged 55-75 years with colorectal cancer.

This clone was seen once. This sequence joins TRBV5-8 and TRBJ2-3; D is possibly TRBD2 (6 bases). V was trimmed by 5 bases and J by 0 bases, leaving 10 bases between them. Germline V gives CDR1 SGHTS, CDR2 YDEGEE. The length of the CDR3 is 14 residues. Here the CDR3 DNA reads TGTGCCAGCAGACGACTAGAGAGCACAGATACGCAGTATTTT. It yields the protein CASRRLESTDTQYF.

The J gene is TRBJ1-6, the V gene TRBV27; D might be TRBD1 (5 bases). V dropped 2 bases and J dropped 3 bases, with 11 bases sitting between them. The CDR3 contains 16 residues. The V gene's germline CDR1 is MNHEY and CDR2 SMNVEV (reference sequence). For the CDR3, the DNA is TGTGCCAGCAGTTTACTATCGGGGGTCTATAATTCACCCCTCCACTTT. This sequence encodes CASSLLSGVYNSPLHF.

The chain has TRBV19 and TRBJ1-1, with D uncertain. Trimming removed 7 bases at V and 8 bases at J, with 23 bases between. This CDR3 comprises 15 residues. Per the germline V gene, CDR1 is LNHDA and CDR2 is SQIVND (reference sequence). The CDR3 nucleotides are TGTGCCAGTACCCAAGAGGGAGCCGAGCGCCGGGAAGCTTTCTTT. Translating gives CASTQEGAERREAFF.

The rearrangement joins TRBV6-5 to TRBJ1-2; TRBD1 aligns across 10 bases. The germline gives CDR1 MNHEY, CDR2 SVGAGI. The junction had 4 bases not matched to a gene; V was cut back by 5 bases and J by 4 bases. The CDR3 covers 14 residues. The CDR3 protein is CASSPGTGVYGYTF. DNA of the CDR3: TGTGCCAGCAGTCCCGGGACAGGGGTCTATGGCTACACCTTC.

This CDR3 is CASSQTGTGGGEQYF. The CDR3 coding sequence is TGTGCCAGCAGTCAAACCGGGACAGGGGGCGGGGAGCAGTACTTC. V and J are TRBV11-2 and TRBJ2-7; 12 bases match TRBD1. The CDR3 loop spans 15 amino acids. Germline CDR1 is SGHAT and CDR2 is FQNNGV. Unmatched junction bases numbered 10, after V lost 6 bases and J lost 7 bases.